This TCR beta chain was identified during a study of blood T cell repertoires in COVID-19. Study background: In each case, the material was cDNA or gDNA derived from T cells, B-cell-depleted T cells, or PBMCs.

In the authors' methods: Amplifying reference gene primers gave estimates of nucleated cell counts. Sequenced by immunoSEQ multiplex PCR; TCRdb stores in-frame clones only, minus some. The V and J calls and clone size come from that table; D and trimming were worked out from the DNA. The sample has 83,000 or so clones; 82% are singletons. Looked up from germline, CDR1 is SGDLS and CDR2 is YYNGEE. This CDR3 has 17 residues. Germline trimming cut 0 bases from V and 5 bases from J; bases unmatched to any gene: 6. The receptor was derived from a human donor in a cohort sampled during active COVID-19. This chain uses TRBV9 with TRBJ2-1; TRBD2 agrees at 12 bases. The sequencing sample was made of peripheral blood. The CDR3 loop reads CASSVVASGGGNNEQFF. CDR3 sequence (DNA): TGTGCCAGCAGCGTAGTGGCTAGCGGGGGGGGCAACAATGAGCAGTTCTTC.